These 27 T cell receptor beta chains share one sample of origin, sequenced in a study of shared clonotypes between healthy human individuals. Assay used: immunoSEQ multiplex PCR; TCRdb lists only in-frame clones, some missing. The data show 2.3 million or so clones, more than 80% seen once. The sequenced material came from naive CD4+ T cells from PBMCs. Documented subset: CD45RA+ positively selected. The receptors were sampled from a man aged 18-30 years in good health. Some clones in this sample may be carry-over from other donors' samples.

This chain uses TRBV28 with TRBJ2-2, with no clear D. This CDR3 is built from 14 residues. Germline V lookup: CDR1 MDHEN, CDR2 SYDVKM. With 1 base removed from V and 5 bases from J, the gap between germline ends came to 8 bases. The CDR3 protein is CASSLFRRTGELFF. The CDR3 region has the DNA TGTGCCAGCAGTTTATTCCGAAGGACCGGGGAGCTGTTTTTT.

The CDR3 nucleotides read TGTGCCAGTAGTCCTCTCAGGGAAGAGACCCAGTACTTC. Protein sequence: CASSPLREETQYF. The chain joins TRBV19 to TRBJ2-5, with D maybe TRBD1 (5 bases). The CDR3 is 13 residues long. V was cut by 5 bases and J by 3 bases, with 10 bases left in between. CDR1 LNHDA and CDR2 SQIVND come from the germline V gene (reference sequence). The full variable domain, its missing parts supplied by reference TRBV19 and TRBJ2-5, is DGGITQSPKYLFRKEGQNVTLSCEQNLNHDAMYWYRQDPGQGLRLIYYSQIVNDFQKGDIAEGYSVSREKKESFPLTVTSAQKNPTAFYLCASSPLREETQYFGPGTRLLVL.

The chain carries TRBV6-6 and TRBJ1-3, with D unclear. V was pared by 5 bases and J by 4 bases, with 9 bases between. There are 13 residues in the CDR3. Looked up from germline, CDR1 is MNHNY and CDR2 is SVGAGI (reference sequence). The CDR3 bases are TGTGCCAGCAGTCAGACTACGGGAAACACCATATATTTT. Translation gives CASSQTTGNTIYF.

The chain links TRBV30 to TRBJ2-7, with no clear D. CDR3 size: 14 residues. Germline CDR1 and CDR2: GTSNPN and SVGIG (reference sequence). V was clipped by 0 bases and J by 3 bases, with 12 bases between them. CDR3 DNA: TGTGCCTGGAGTGTACTTACTGGATACTACGAGCAGTACTTC. Its protein product is CAWSVLTGYYEQYF.

J is TRBJ1-4 and V is TRBV29-1; D gene uncertain. V lost 2 bases and J 3 bases, leaving 7 bases between the germline ends. The CDR3 length is 13 residues. Germline loops: CDR1 SQVTM, CDR2 ANQGSEA. The CDR3 region has the DNA TGCAGCGTTGAAAGGGCTGCTAATGAAAAACTGTTTTTT. Translated, it gives CSVERAANEKLFF.

This clone appeared a single time. The chain links TRBV2 to TRBJ2-1, with 16 bases identical to TRBD2. The CDR3 contains 16 residues. CDR1 is SNHLY and CDR2 is FYNNEI in the germline V gene. Trimming cost V 6 bases and J 6 bases; bases outside gene matches: 5. The CDR3, as DNA: TGTGCCAGCAGACCCGGGACTAGCGGGAGGGGCAATGAGCAGTTCTTC. Protein: CASRPGTSGRGNEQFF. The whole variable domain, remainder taken from reference TRBV2 and TRBJ2-1, is EPEVTQTPSHQVTQMGQEVILRCVPISNHLYFYWYRQILGQKVEFLVSFYNNEISEKSEIFDDQFSVERPDGSNFTLKIRSTKLEDSAMYFCASRPGTSGRGNEQFFGPGTRLTVL.

The gene calls are TRBV5-1 and TRBJ2-3, with TRBD2 identical over 12 bases. The CDR3 runs 18 residues. The J segment lost 0 bases and the V segment lost 4 bases, leaving 9 bases of the junction unmatched. Per germline, CDR1 SGHRS and CDR2 YFSETQ. The DNA of the CDR3 is TGCGCCAGCAGCCCTAGGCGGACTAGCGGGGTAAGCACAGATACGCAGTATTTT. It translates to CASSPRRTSGVSTDTQYF.

This clone was seen more than once but under ten times. This chain joins TRBV7-9 and TRBJ1-2; 9 bases are shared with TRBD1. The V segment lost 5 bases and the J segment 5 bases; nucleotides outside the gene matches: 3. CDR1 is SEHNR, CDR2 FQNEAQ, per germline (reference sequence). This CDR3 spans 13 amino acids. CDR3 nucleotide sequence: TGTGCCAGCAGCGGACAGGGGAGTTATGGCTACACCTTC. It codes for CASSGQGSYGYTF.

The chain uses TRBV9 and TRBJ1-1; D remains ambiguous. The CDR3 length is 16 residues. V was clipped by 0 bases and J by 7 bases, with 19 bases between them. Germline loops: CDR1 SGDLS, CDR2 YYNGEE. The CDR3 loop is CASSVAQDPNIGEAFF. DNA of the CDR3: TGTGCCAGCAGCGTAGCGCAGGATCCGAACATTGGTGAAGCTTTCTTT.

This chain joins TRBV28 and TRBJ2-1, with TRBD1 matching 9 bases. J was trimmed by 2 bases and V by 8 bases; bases with no gene match: 4. Looked up from germline, CDR1 is MDHEN and CDR2 is SYDVKM. This CDR3 comprises 14 residues. The DNA for the CDR3 is TGTGCCAGCGACAGGGGGGGGCCCTACAATGAGCAGTTCTTC. Translated: CASDRGGPYNEQFF. Full variable domain (remainder filled in from reference TRBV28 and TRBJ2-1): DVKVTQSSRYLVKRTGEKVFLECVQDMDHENMFWYRQDPGLGLRLIYFSYDVKMKEKGDIPEGYSVSREKKERFSLILESASTNQTSMYLCASDRGGPYNEQFFGPGTRLTVL.

The V and J genes are TRBV9 and TRBJ1-4; TRBD1 matches at 10 bases. Germline V CDR1 and CDR2: SGDLS, YYNGEE. With V trimmed by 0 bases and J by 5 bases, 1 base remained unmatched. The CDR3 spans 15 residues. The CDR3 spells CASSVGDRGNEKLFF. The CDR3 DNA is TGTGCCAGCAGCGTAGGGGACAGGGGAAATGAAAAACTGTTTTTT.

The genes are TRBV2 and TRBJ2-1, with 7 bases lining up with TRBD2. CDR1 and CDR2 from the germline V gene are SNHLY and FYNNEI. The CDR3 spans 15 residues. J gave up 0 bases and V 7 bases, and 6 bases lay outside the gene matches. Here the CDR3 reads CASTGGTLSYNEQFF. The CDR3 DNA follows: TGTGCCAGCACGGGGGGAACCCTCTCCTACAATGAGCAGTTCTTC.

V and J are TRBV9 and TRBJ2-7; TRBD1 might be the D (5 bases). The V end lost 4 bases, the J end lost 4 bases, and 18 bases lay between the germline ends. The germline V gene encodes CDR1 SGDLS and CDR2 YYNGEE. The CDR3 is made up of 15 amino acids. Here the CDR3 reads CASSTHAQTEYEQYF. CDR3 in DNA: TGTGCCAGCAGCACACATGCCCAGACAGAGTACGAGCAGTACTTC.

This clone appeared a single time. The chain is built from TRBV4-1 and TRBJ2-5; D might be TRBD1 (6 bases). V was cut by 2 bases and J by 5 bases, with 15 bases left in between. Germline values: CDR1 MGHRA, CDR2 YSYEKL. This CDR3 region has 15 residues. Here the CDR3 DNA reads TGCGCCAGCAGCCAATATGGGAGTGGGGGCGAGACCCAGTACTTC. Translation gives CASSQYGSGGETQYF.

V is TRBV2 and J is TRBJ1-1; D unresolved. Deletions cut 5 bases from V and 3 bases from J, with 7 bases between. This CDR3 comprises 12 residues. The V gene's germline CDR1 is SNHLY and CDR2 FYNNEI. The CDR3 loop reads CASSRRDTEAFF. The DNA of the CDR3 is TGTGCCAGCAGTCGAAGGGACACTGAAGCTTTCTTT.

The chain links TRBV18 to TRBJ2-7; 10 bases map to TRBD2. The germline gives CDR1 KGHSH, CDR2 LQKENI. The CDR3 is made up of 14 amino acids. V was pared by 2 bases and J by 4 bases, with 2 bases of the junction left unmatched. The CDR3 region is CASSPTSGEYEQYF. CDR3 bases: TGTGCCAGCTCACCAACTAGCGGGGAATACGAGCAGTACTTC.

The V call is TRBV7-2, the J call TRBJ2-1; D unclear. V lost 4 bases and J 9 bases, leaving 10 bases between the germline ends. Germline V gene sequence: CDR1 SGHTA, CDR2 FQGNSA. This CDR3 comprises 12 residues. The CDR3 coding sequence is TGTGCCAGCAGCTGGCACGCATCTGAGCAGTTCTTC. Protein product: CASSWHASEQFF.

Concerning this clone: The same CDR3 arises from other DNA sequences in this sample as well. The V call is TRBV13, the J call TRBJ1-2, with D maybe TRBD1 (5 bases). Germline loops: CDR1 PRHDT, CDR2 FYEKMQ (reference sequence). The ends were cut back, 3 bases at V and 0 bases at J, with 5 bases in the middle. The CDR3 contains 13 residues. CDR3 coding DNA: TGTGCCAGCAGCTTGACAGCTAACTATGGCTACACCTTC. Encoded protein: CASSLTANYGYTF.

The rearrangement links TRBV28 to TRBJ2-1, with 8 bases identical to TRBD2. J lost 4 bases, V lost 1 base, and 0 bases had no gene match. Germline V gives CDR1 MDHEN, CDR2 SYDVKM. The CDR3 has 14 amino acids. The DNA of the CDR3 is TGTGCCAGCAGTTTATTAGCGGGGTACAATGAGCAGTTCTTC. Encoded protein: CASSLLAGYNEQFF.

The chain has TRBV11-1 and TRBJ2-1; 12 nucleotides align to TRBD2. The CDR3 is 15 amino acids. The germline V gene encodes CDR1 SGHAT and CDR2 FQDESV (reference sequence). J was trimmed by 5 bases and V by 5 bases; bases with no gene match: 4. DNA of the CDR3: TGTGCCAGCAGCGCGCGACTAGCGGGAGACAATGAGCAGTTCTTC. This translates into CASSARLAGDNEQFF.

V is TRBV28 and J is TRBJ2-1; the match to TRBD2 covers 10 bases. J gave up 0 bases and V 4 bases, and 6 bases lay outside the gene matches. This CDR3 comprises 17 residues. Germline V gives CDR1 MDHEN, CDR2 SYDVKM. The CDR3 is CASSSSGRAGSYNEQFF. CDR3 sequence (DNA): TGTGCCAGCAGTTCCAGCGGGAGGGCGGGCTCCTACAATGAGCAGTTCTTC.

This clone was counted a single time. V is TRBV5-6 and J is TRBJ1-2; D not resolved. V was cut by 4 bases and J by 4 bases, with 14 bases left in between. The CDR3 length is 14 residues. Germline assignment: CDR1 SGHDT and CDR2 YYEEEE. CDR3 nucleotides: TGTGCCAGCAGCCGCGACTATCTCGGCTATGGCTACACCTTC. This codes for CASSRDYLGYGYTF.

The V call is TRBV6-1, the J call TRBJ1-2, with 9 positions matching TRBD1. The CDR3 runs 11 residues. Trimming cost V 6 bases and J 7 bases; bases outside gene matches: 0. Germline-derived CDR1 and CDR2 are MNHNS and SASEGT. The CDR3 region is CASRDRGGYTF. CDR3 DNA sequence: TGTGCCAGCAGGGACAGGGGTGGCTACACCTTC.

Turning to this clone: The junction departs from germline at one end; a sequencing error may be responsible. The CDR3 DNA reads TGTGCCAGCAGTGAAATTGTCGGCCCTACTTACTTC. It encodes CASSEIVGPTYF. The chain is built from TRBV6-1 and TRBJ1-2; D unclear. Germline loops: CDR1 MNHNS, CDR2 SASEGT. This CDR3 has 12 amino acids.

V is TRBV15 and J is TRBJ1-1; D is ambiguous. V lost 5 bases, J lost 3 bases, and 10 bases lay in between. The CDR3 length is 13 residues. In germline, CDR1 is LNHNV, CDR2 YYDKDF (reference sequence). CDR3 bases: TGTGCCACCAGCGGACCGAGAGACACTGAAGCTTTCTTT. It is translated as CATSGPRDTEAFF.

The chain joins TRBV30 to TRBJ1-2; D remains unclear. Trimming removed 3 bases from V and 12 bases from J, with 26 bases in between. CDR1 is GTSNPN, CDR2 SVGIG, per germline (reference sequence). The CDR3 totals 15 residues. Here the CDR3 DNA reads TGTGCCTGGAGACCAGCGGGGAGGGCTAATTGGGGTCACACCTTC. Amino acid sequence: CAWRPAGRANWGHTF.

The chain carries TRBV20-1 and TRBJ1-1; D might be TRBD1 (5 bases). CDR3 length: 11 residues. The germline V gene encodes CDR1 DFQATT and CDR2 SNEGSKA (reference sequence). V lost 5 bases and J 6 bases, leaving 10 bases between the germline ends. As DNA, the CDR3 is TGCAGTGCTCACGGGGCCCCTGAAGCTTTCTTT. It is translated as CSAHGAPEAFF.